The sequence of this TCR beta chain was determined in a study of blood T cell repertoires in COVID-19. Germline values: CDR1 KGHSH, CDR2 LQKENI. The CDR3 consists of 14 residues. V lost 3 bases, J lost 6 bases, and 6 bases stayed unmatched. As originally analysed: For nucleated cells, counts were estimated from reference gene primer amplification. Produced via immunoSEQ multiplex PCR; TCRdb's table is partial and in-frame only. The V and J calls and clone size are taken from that table; D and trimming were inferred from the DNA. The sample lists 110,000 to 150,000 clones; around 76% were seen once. The gene calls are TRBV18 and TRBJ2-7, with 9 bases fitting TRBD1. The material sequenced was peripheral blood. The clonotype was recovered from a man in his 60s with acute or convalescent COVID-19. The CDR3 region has the DNA TGTGCCAGCTCACCCACGGACAGGGGACGCGAGCAGTACTTC. As protein: CASSPTDRGREQYF.